Below, 22 T cell receptor beta chains from the same sample are listed, as sequenced in a study of CD8 T cells in Susac syndrome. Random hexamers served to reverse transcribe roughly 0.45 to 1 ug RNA. TCRdb redid the calling of the immunoSEQ multiplex PCR reads with MiXCR, one entry per CDR3 protein. The sample includes around 150,000 distinct CDR3 sequences, 95% of them seen just once. What was sequenced was CD4+ T cells from PBMCs. These receptors were taken from a human donor with Susac syndrome.

The chain employs TRBV29-1 and TRBJ2-5, with D possibly TRBD1 on 6 matching bases. Germline CDR1 SQVTM, CDR2 ANQGSEA. This CDR3 region has 14 residues. Trimming stripped 6 bases from V and 6 bases from J, with 20 bases between. CDR3 loop: CSVGHLRVIKTQYF. The CDR3 DNA follows: TGCAGCGTGGGACATCTTAGGGTTATAAAGACCCAGTACTTC. Full variable domain (missing parts from reference TRBV29-1 and TRBJ2-5): SAVISQKPSRDICQRGTSLTIQCQVDSQVTMMFWYRQQPGQSLTLIATANQGSEATYESGFVIDKFPISRPNLTFSTLTVSNMSPEDSSIYLCSVGHLRVIKTQYFGPGTRLLVL.

The CDR3 DNA sequence: TGTGCCAGCCGTAACTTTCAAGGTACGAACACTGAAGCTTTCTTT. Amino acid sequence: CASRNFQGTNTEAFF. This chain connects TRBV6-1 to TRBJ1-1; D gene unclear. The CDR3 spans 15 residues. Germline CDR1 MNHNS, CDR2 SASEGT. Trimming took off 8 bases at V and 1 base at J, with 17 bases between the two ends.

This clonotype was picked up a small number of times. The chain uses TRBV19 and TRBJ1-2, with 8 bases identical to TRBD1. This CDR3 is built from 14 residues. Germline values: CDR1 LNHDA, CDR2 SQIVND (reference sequence). Trimming removed 5 bases from V and 4 bases from J; junction bases left unmatched: 6. This CDR3 is CASSVDRGGYGYTF. The CDR3 DNA is TGTGCCAGTAGTGTCGACAGGGGCGGCTATGGCTACACCTTC. The entire variable domain, with the rest obtained from reference TRBV19 and TRBJ1-2, is as follows: DGGITQSPKYLFRKEGQNVTLSCEQNLNHDAMYWYRQDPGQGLRLIYYSQIVNDFQKGDIAEGYSVSREKKESFPLTVTSAQKNPTAFYLCASSVDRGGYGYTFGSGTRLTVV.

The chain recombines TRBV18 with TRBJ2-5, with D hard to call. With 8 bases removed from V and 0 bases from J, the gap between germline ends came to 13 bases. The CDR3 contains 14 residues. Germline lookup yields CDR1 KGHSH and CDR2 LQKENI. The CDR3 DNA reads as TGTGCCAGCCAAACGATGACCAACCAAGAGACCCAGTACTTC. Its protein is CASQTMTNQETQYF.

V and J are TRBV13 and TRBJ2-7; D call uncertain. The V and J ends lost 5 bases and 6 bases respectively, with 11 bases between them. This CDR3 has 12 amino acids. Germline CDR1 reads PRHDT; CDR2 reads FYEKMQ (reference sequence). CDR3 coding DNA: TGTGCCAGCAGCGCTACACGAAGCGAGCAGTACTTC. This gives the protein CASSATRSEQYF.

This clonotype was found once. J is TRBJ2-7 and V is TRBV12-3 or TRBV12-4; D is undetermined. Trimming pared 3 bases from V and 4 bases from J, leaving 16 bases between. The CDR3 has 15 amino acids. The DNA for the CDR3 is TGTGCCAGCAGTTTGTTCGGACGGCCCACGTACGAGCAGTACTTC. Its translation is CASSLFGRPTYEQYF.

The gene calls are TRBV27 and TRBJ1-6, with 9 bases fitting TRBD1. The length of the CDR3 is 13 residues. Trimming took 6 bases from V and 17 from J; bases not matched to a gene: 11. Germline values: CDR1 MNHEY, CDR2 SMNVEV (reference sequence). CDR3 residues: CASRGDRATRVHF. In DNA form, the CDR3 reads TGTGCCAGCAGGGGGGACAGGGCCACGCGGGTCCACTTT.

The chain carries TRBV18 and TRBJ2-7; TRBD1 matches at 10 bases. The V gene's germline CDR1 is KGHSH and CDR2 LQKENI. There are 15 residues in the CDR3. V lost 3 bases and J lost 5; bases outside the gene matches: 7. The CDR3 protein is CASSPMDRGGDEQYF. The CDR3 nucleotides are TGTGCCAGCTCACCTATGGACAGGGGGGGAGACGAGCAGTACTTC.

The CDR3 is CASSLRDRRHYGYTF. CDR3 coding DNA: TGTGCCAGCAGTCTCCGGGACAGGAGGCACTATGGCTACACCTTC. The chain joins TRBV27 to TRBJ1-2, with TRBD1 matching 8 bases. The germline CDR1 and CDR2 sequences are MNHEY and SMNVEV (reference sequence). V lost 5 bases to trimming and J lost 3 bases; unmatched junction nucleotides: 8. The CDR3 is 15 amino acids.

This clonotype was seen only once. This rearrangement joins TRBV7-2 to TRBJ2-3, with 8 positions matching TRBD2. V was pared by 4 bases and J by 4 bases, with 4 bases of the junction left unmatched. The CDR3 contains 14 residues. Germline V gene lookup returns CDR1 SGHTA and CDR2 FQGNSA. The CDR3 bases are TGTGCCAGCAGCTCCGGACTAGCCGCAGATACGCAGTATTTT. Protein: CASSSGLAADTQYF.

This clonotype came up once. The V and J genes are TRBV2 and TRBJ2-4, with a tentative D call TRBD1 (6 bases). The germline gives CDR1 SNHLY, CDR2 FYNNEI. The CDR3 totals 15 residues. The germline V and J ends were trimmed by 4 bases and 9 bases, with 19 bases remaining between them. CDR3 loop: CASSVLRGDWGIQYF. CDR3 in DNA: TGTGCCAGCAGTGTACTCAGGGGTGATTGGGGCATTCAGTACTTC. Using reference TRBV2 and TRBJ2-4 for the parts outside the CDR3, the full variable domain is EPEVTQTPSHQVTQMGQEVILRCVPISNHLYFYWYRQILGQKVEFLVSFYNNEISEKSEIFDDQFSVERPDGSNFTLKIRSTKLEDSAMYFCASSVLRGDWGIQYFGAGTRLSVL.

This rearrangement joins TRBV19 to TRBJ1-5; D perhaps matches TRBD1 (5 bases). Trimming left V 6 bases short and J 5 bases short, with 11 bases between. Germline assignment: CDR1 LNHDA and CDR2 SQIVND (reference sequence). This CDR3 has 13 residues. The DNA for the CDR3 is TGTGCCAGTAGCCGGGGACCGTATCAGCCCCAGCATTTT. It specifies CASSRGPYQPQHF.

The chain uses TRBV2 and TRBJ1-6; D is ambiguous. CDR1 is SNHLY, CDR2 FYNNEI, per germline. V was trimmed by 2 bases and J by 0 bases, leaving 11 bases between them. The CDR3 consists of 17 residues. CDR3 sequence: CASSERVGSSYNSPLHF. The DNA of the CDR3 is TGTGCCAGCAGTGAAAGAGTGGGAAGCTCCTATAATTCACCCCTCCACTTT.

The chain links TRBV7-9 to TRBJ1-1; the D gene is possibly TRBD1 (5 bases). The germline V gene encodes CDR1 SEHNR and CDR2 FQNEAQ (reference sequence). Trimming took off 5 bases at V and 0 bases at J, with 16 bases between the two ends. CDR3 size: 16 residues. Here the CDR3 DNA reads TGTGCCAGCAGCCGTCTTGGGGCGCGGATGAACACTGAAGCTTTCTTT. Translating gives CASSRLGARMNTEAFF.

V gene TRBV20-1 combines with J gene TRBJ2-7, with a possible D match to TRBD2 (6 bases). This CDR3 spans 12 amino acids. Germline V CDR1 and CDR2: DFQATT, SNEGSKA (reference sequence). The V end lost 5 bases, the J end lost 5 bases, and 13 bases lay between the germline ends. The CDR3 region is CSAPGTYHEQYF. The CDR3 DNA is TGCAGTGCTCCCGGGACTTATCACGAGCAGTACTTC.

This chain uses TRBV7-3 with TRBJ2-3; possibly TRBD2 for D (6 bases). This CDR3 region has 13 residues. V was shortened by 7 bases and J by 5 bases, with 13 bases between the two germline ends. The germline gives CDR1 SGHTA, CDR2 FQGTGA. Here the CDR3 reads CASTARAGDTQYF. CDR3 DNA: TGTGCCAGCACCGCCAGAGCGGGAGATACGCAGTATTTT. Full variable domain (outside the CDR3, taken from reference TRBV7-3 and TRBJ2-3): GAGVSQTPSNKVTEKGKYVELRCDPISGHTALYWYRQSLGQGPEFLIYFQGTGAADDSGLPNDRFFAVRPEGSVSTLKIQRTERGDSAVYLCASTARAGDTQYFGPGTRLTVL.

A single count supports this clonotype. The V call is TRBV15, the J call TRBJ1-5; D ambiguous. The CDR3 has 13 residues. The V gene lost 0 bases and the J gene lost 4 bases, with 4 bases spanning the gap. The germline V gene encodes CDR1 LNHNV and CDR2 YYDKDF (reference sequence). For the CDR3, the DNA is TGTGCCACCAGCAGAGAGTCTAATCAGCCCCAGCATTTT. It is translated as CATSRESNQPQHF.

This clonotype came up once. This sequence joins TRBV20-1 and TRBJ1-1; the D gene is possibly TRBD1 (5 bases). The CDR3 is 13 amino acids. The ends were cut back, 3 bases at V and 1 base at J, with 9 bases in the middle. Germline loops: CDR1 DFQATT, CDR2 SNEGSKA (reference sequence). Here the CDR3 DNA reads TGCAGTGCTAGGTCACAGGCGAACACTGAAGCTTTCTTT. Encoded protein: CSARSQANTEAFF.

The chain combines TRBV20-1 with TRBJ2-5, with D possibly TRBD1 on 5 matching bases. Trimming pared 4 bases from V and 2 bases from J, leaving 11 bases between. This CDR3 is built from 13 residues. Germline loops: CDR1 DFQATT, CDR2 SNEGSKA (reference sequence). CDR3 residues: CSATTGVQETQYF. DNA of the CDR3: TGCAGTGCTACCACAGGAGTTCAAGAGACCCAGTACTTC.

The chain recombines TRBV7-9 with TRBJ2-3; tentative D call: TRBD1 (6 bases). Deletions cut 5 bases from V and 2 bases from J, with 17 bases between. This CDR3 has 16 amino acids. Germline assignment: CDR1 SEHNR and CDR2 FQNEAQ (reference sequence). The CDR3 DNA follows: TGTGCCAGCAGCGGGCCCGGGACACCTTCCACAGATACGCAGTATTTT. Protein: CASSGPGTPSTDTQYF.

This chain uses TRBV6-2 or TRBV6-3 with TRBJ2-2; TRBD1 matches 8 bases. Germline loops: CDR1 MNHEY, CDR2 SVGEGT. CDR3 length equals 14 residues. The junction had 5 bases not matched to a gene; V was cut back by 10 bases and J by 1 base. The CDR3 protein is CATGQGGNTGELFF. The DNA for the CDR3 is TGTGCCACCGGACAGGGAGGGAACACCGGGGAGCTGTTTTTT.

This CDR3 reads CASSIAGTLQETQYF. The CDR3 DNA follows: TGTGCCAGTAGTATCGCGGGGACACTACAAGAGACCCAGTACTTC. The V gene is TRBV19, the J gene TRBJ2-5, with D possibly called TRBD1 or TRBD2 (6 bases each). CDR1 and CDR2 from the germline V gene are LNHDA and SQIVND (reference sequence). Trimming removed 3 bases from V and 2 bases from J, with 13 bases in between. This CDR3 has 15 amino acids.